Shown below are 24 T cell receptor beta chains from a single sample sequenced in a study of blood T cell repertoires in COVID-19. Using immunoSEQ multiplex PCR, the repertoire was profiled, and TCRdb retains in-frame clones only, with some absent. The data show around 58,000 clones, with around 78% seen just once and roughly 5.2% held by the top ten. Source material: peripheral blood. These TCRs come from a human donor in a cohort sampled during active COVID-19.

The chain carries TRBV27 and TRBJ1-2; no clear D. The CDR3 has 14 residues. From germline, CDR1 is MNHEY and CDR2 SMNVEV (reference sequence). V was trimmed by 3 bases and J by 4 bases, leaving 12 bases between them. The DNA of the CDR3 is TGTGCCAGCAGTTTGGTCGCAGATTCCTATGGCTACACCTTC. It specifies CASSLVADSYGYTF.

The CDR3 DNA is TGTGCCAGCGGTTCGACAGGGGGCTTTGAAGCTTTCTTT. Translated: CASGSTGGFEAFF. V gene TRBV7-9 combines with J gene TRBJ1-1; TRBD1 agrees at 10 bases. This CDR3 contains 13 residues. The V gene's germline CDR1 is SEHNR and CDR2 FQNEAQ (reference sequence). Unmatched junction bases numbered 7, after V lost 8 bases and J lost 7 bases.

The chain links TRBV2 to TRBJ2-3, with 10 bases matching TRBD2. The CDR3 length is 14 residues. V was clipped by 8 bases and J by 2 bases; unmatched bases: 4. Germline V gives CDR1 SNHLY, CDR2 FYNNEI. The CDR3 is CASRGTSATDTQYF. CDR3 sequence (DNA): TGTGCCAGCCGGGGGACTAGCGCCACAGATACGCAGTATTTT.

CDR3 sequence (DNA): TGTGCCAGCAGTCCGGGACCAGGGGGGACCTATGGCTACACCTTC. Translated: CASSPGPGGTYGYTF. The chain is built from TRBV6-5 and TRBJ1-2; the match to TRBD1 covers 7 bases. Per germline, CDR1 MNHEY and CDR2 SVGAGI. The CDR3 contains 15 residues. The V segment lost 5 bases and the J segment 4 bases; nucleotides outside the gene matches: 10.

V usage is TRBV9 and J usage is TRBJ2-6; 10 bases line up with TRBD1. V lost 6 bases, J lost 1 base, and 7 bases stayed unmatched. Germline CDR1 SGDLS, CDR2 YYNGEE. CDR3 size: 17 residues. This CDR3 reads CASTRQGAESGANVLTF. CDR3 coding DNA: TGTGCCAGCACCCGACAGGGGGCCGAGTCTGGGGCCAACGTCCTGACTTTC.

This chain connects TRBV28 to TRBJ2-2; D unresolved. The CDR3 is 13 amino acids. Germline V gives CDR1 MDHEN, CDR2 SYDVKM. The germline V and J ends were trimmed by 3 bases and 8 bases, with 10 bases remaining between them. CDR3 protein: CASSFGGRGELFF. The CDR3 DNA reads TGTGCCAGCAGTTTTGGTGGGCGAGGGGAGCTGTTTTTT.

The chain uses TRBV7-6 and TRBJ2-3; 8 bases are shared with TRBD1. V lost 5 bases, J lost 2 bases, and 12 bases stayed unmatched. The length of the CDR3 is 17 residues. From germline, CDR1 is SGHVS and CDR2 FNYEAQ. The CDR3 DNA reads TGTGCCAGCAGCCAGGGAGGCAGGACAGGGTCCACAGATACGCAGTATTTT. Amino acid sequence: CASSQGGRTGSTDTQYF.

This clone was seen more than once but under ten times. The rearrangement uses TRBV6-4 and TRBJ2-3, with D perhaps TRBD2 (6 bases). V dropped 3 bases and J dropped 0 bases, with 10 bases sitting between them. The CDR3 sequence is 15 residues long. Germline CDR1 is MRHNA and CDR2 is SNTAGT. The CDR3 nucleotides are TGTGCCAGCAGTGAGCAGCGGGCAAGCACAGATACGCAGTATTTT. This translates into CASSEQRASTDTQYF.

The genes are TRBV6-5 and TRBJ2-7; TRBD1 aligns across 8 bases. CDR3 length: 14 amino acids. CDR1 and CDR2 from the germline V gene are MNHEY and SVGAGI. Trimming cost V 3 bases and J 4 bases; bases outside gene matches: 5. The CDR3 here is CASSYLDRVYEQYF. CDR3 sequence (DNA): TGTGCCAGCAGTTATCTGGACAGGGTTTACGAGCAGTACTTC.

The CDR3 DNA follows: TGTGCCAGCAGCTGGGGGACAGGAGGCGAGCAGTACTTC. Translation: CASSWGTGGEQYF. The genes are TRBV5-4 and TRBJ2-7, with 8 bases identical to TRBD1. The CDR3 spans 13 residues. Germline values: CDR1 SGHNT, CDR2 YYREEE (reference sequence). J lost 6 bases, V lost 3 bases, and 5 bases had no gene match.

This CDR3 reads CASRETVNYGYTF. CDR3 sequence (DNA): TGTGCCAGCAGAGAGACAGTTAACTATGGCTACACCTTC. The J gene is TRBJ1-2, the V gene TRBV28, with D possibly TRBD1 on 5 matching bases. V dropped 6 bases and J dropped 1 base, with 9 bases sitting between them. CDR1 and CDR2 from the germline V gene are MDHEN and SYDVKM. This CDR3 region has 13 residues.

This chain connects TRBV19 to TRBJ2-3, with D possibly TRBD1 on 6 matching bases. This CDR3 is 16 amino acids long. From germline, CDR1 is LNHDA and CDR2 SQIVND (reference sequence). V dropped 4 bases and J dropped 5 bases, with 19 bases sitting between them. The CDR3 bases are TGTGCCAGTAGTAGCTCCGCCAGGGGACGGGGAGATACGCAGTATTTT. This gives the protein CASSSSARGRGDTQYF.

The chain links TRBV18 to TRBJ1-2; 8 bases agree with TRBD1. The CDR3 is 14 residues long. The junction had 4 bases not matched to a gene; V was cut back by 4 bases and J by 3 bases. CDR1 and CDR2 (germline): KGHSH, LQKENI. The CDR3 reads CASSQSQGDYGYTF. CDR3 nucleotide sequence: TGTGCCAGCTCACAATCACAGGGGGACTATGGCTACACCTTC.

The chain uses TRBV3-1 (or the pseudogene TRBV3-2) and TRBJ2-7, with TRBD1 identical over 7 bases. Germline V gives CDR1 LGHDT, CDR2 YNNKEL (reference sequence). The CDR3 extends over 15 amino acids. V gave up 1 base and J gave up 6 bases; unmatched junction bases: 9. The CDR3 here is CASSQGTGPLLEQYF. CDR3 nucleotide sequence: TGTGCCAGCAGCCAAGGGACAGGTCCCCTCCTCGAGCAGTACTTC.

This clone occurred a few times. The CDR3: CASSMMTGRNSPLHF. The CDR3 region has the DNA TGTGCCAGTAGTATGATGACAGGGAGGAATTCACCCCTCCACTTT. This chain connects TRBV19 to TRBJ1-6, with 7 positions matching TRBD1. V lost 3 bases and J lost 7; bases outside the gene matches: 6. The V gene's germline CDR1 is LNHDA and CDR2 SQIVND (reference sequence). The CDR3 length is 15 residues.

The J gene is TRBJ1-2, the V gene TRBV7-9; D not resolved. V lost 4 bases and J 6 bases, leaving 9 bases between the germline ends. Germline V lookup: CDR1 SEHNR, CDR2 FQNEAQ (reference sequence). The CDR3 consists of 12 residues. The CDR3 nucleotides read TGTGCCAGCAGCTCGGGAATCGATGGCTACACCTTC. Amino acid sequence: CASSSGIDGYTF.

For the CDR3, the DNA is TGTGCCAGCAGCTTAAACCGGGGGGGCGCAGATACGCAGTATTTT. As protein: CASSLNRGGADTQYF. The gene calls are TRBV7-9 and TRBJ2-3, with 8 bases aligning to TRBD2. The CDR3 length is 15 residues. V dropped 2 bases and J dropped 4; count of bases not matched to a gene: 5. CDR1 and CDR2 from the germline V gene are SEHNR and FQNEAQ (reference sequence).

The chain combines TRBV4-3 with TRBJ2-7, with D maybe TRBD1 (5 bases). The CDR3 consists of 15 residues. The germline V and J ends were trimmed by 1 base and 10 bases, with 20 bases remaining between them. Germline V gene lookup returns CDR1 LGHNA and CDR2 YSLEER. The CDR3 loop is CASSQVTDSSGTQYF. The CDR3 bases are TGCGCCAGCAGCCAAGTGACAGACAGTTCCGGAACTCAGTACTTC.

The V call is TRBV2, the J call TRBJ1-1; perhaps TRBD1 as D (5 bases). Trimming shortened V by 4 bases and J by 5 bases, and 20 bases separated the two germline ends. This CDR3 is 16 amino acids long. Germline V gene data show CDR1 as SNHLY and CDR2 as FYNNEI. CDR3 DNA sequence: TGTGCCAGCAGTGGGCAGGGTCTGGTATTTGGTACTGAAGCTTTCTTT. It encodes CASSGQGLVFGTEAFF. The variable domain in full, with the rest retrieved from reference TRBV2 and TRBJ1-1, is EPEVTQTPSHQVTQMGQEVILRCVPISNHLYFYWYRQILGQKVEFLVSFYNNEISEKSEIFDDQFSVERPDGSNFTLKIRSTKLEDSAMYFCASSGQGLVFGTEAFFGQGTRLTVV.

This clone was found a few times. J is TRBJ1-1 and V is TRBV6-6, with D hard to call. CDR3 length equals 13 residues. The V end lost 4 bases, the J end lost 4 bases, and 10 bases lay between the germline ends. Germline loops: CDR1 MNHNY, CDR2 SVGAGI (reference sequence). In nucleotides, the CDR3 is TGTGCCAGCAGTTTCCCCTCAGGCACTGAAGCTTTCTTT. Its protein product is CASSFPSGTEAFF.

CDR3 in DNA: TGTGCCAGCAGCCGGACTAGCGGGGGGGCGTACCGCCACGAGCAGTACTTC. It encodes CASSRTSGGAYRHEQYF. This chain links TRBV14 with TRBJ2-7; 15 bases fit TRBD2. The CDR3 runs to 17 residues. CDR1 is SGHDN, CDR2 FVKESK, per germline. V was clipped by 4 bases and J by 5 bases; unmatched bases: 9.

About this clone itself: Here the CDR3 omits its conserved ending phenylalanine or tryptophan, so a read error is the likely source. No DNA is shown, since the ends of the CDR3 on it are uncertain; the CDR3 is the one TCRdb lists. This sequence joins TRBV3-1 (or the pseudogene TRBV3-2) and TRBJ2-7; no check of the table's D call, TRBD2, against the DNA was made. The CDR3 has 11 amino acids, counting both end residues. The germline gives CDR1 LGHDT, CDR2 YNNKEL (reference sequence). CDR3 loop: CASSQERSVSI.

The J gene is TRBJ2-5, the V gene TRBV5-1; the match to TRBD1 covers 7 bases. The CDR3 covers 15 residues. Germline assignment: CDR1 SGHRS and CDR2 YFSETQ. J lost 0 bases, V lost 1 base, and 3 bases had no gene match. CDR3 nucleotides: TGCGCCAGCAGCTTGTACGGGACAGACCAAGAGACCCAGTACTTC. Residues: CASSLYGTDQETQYF.

This clone occurred a few times. The sample has other DNA sequences that encode this CDR3 too. The V call is TRBV18, the J call TRBJ1-1; D gene ambiguous. The CDR3 is 13 amino acids. The V end lost 3 bases, the J end lost 1 base, and 6 bases lay between the germline ends. The V gene's germline CDR1 is KGHSH and CDR2 LQKENI. Here the CDR3 reads CASSPGRNTEAFF. In nucleotides, the CDR3 is TGTGCCAGCTCACCGGGGAGGAACACTGAAGCTTTCTTT.